This T cell receptor beta chain was retrieved from a study of molecular identifiers for immune sequencing clone quantification. Study background: The replicates split RNA from roughly 20,000 or 100,000 naive CD8 cells five ways and sequenced four. Study-wide points: Clones above 20 RNA copies contained over 97% of effector molecules but under 1% of naive ones.

This clonotype came up many times. The antigen remains unidentified. Per germline, CDR1 SGHTS and CDR2 YDEGEE. The CDR3 consists of 15 residues. Deletions cut 0 bases from V and 5 bases from J, with 14 bases between. From the PCR reads, TCRdb called clonotypes with MiXCR, one entry per CDR3 protein. Of some 65,000 distinct CDR3 sequences detected, around 20% appear once; the ten largest clones hold roughly 1.6%. This TCR was recovered from a human donor in good health. Some libraries in this study had Jurkat cell RNA spiked in. This chain uses TRBV5-8 with TRBJ1-1; D unresolved. Sequencing was done on a sample of naive CD8+ T cells from blood, with Jurkat cell RNA spiked in. The subset here: FACS-sorted CD8+CD4-CCR7+CD45RA+ naive T cells. This chain's CDR3 is CASSLAGSARTEAFF. In DNA form, the CDR3 reads TGTGCCAGCAGCTTGGCCGGGTCCGCTAGGACTGAAGCTTTCTTT. The entire variable domain, with the rest obtained from reference TRBV5-8 and TRBJ1-1, is as follows: EAGVTQSPTHLIKTRGQQATLRCSPISGHTSVYWYQQALGLGLQFLLWYDEGEERNRGNFPPRFSGRQFPNYSSELNVNALELEDSALYLCASSLAGSARTEAFFGQGTRLTVV.